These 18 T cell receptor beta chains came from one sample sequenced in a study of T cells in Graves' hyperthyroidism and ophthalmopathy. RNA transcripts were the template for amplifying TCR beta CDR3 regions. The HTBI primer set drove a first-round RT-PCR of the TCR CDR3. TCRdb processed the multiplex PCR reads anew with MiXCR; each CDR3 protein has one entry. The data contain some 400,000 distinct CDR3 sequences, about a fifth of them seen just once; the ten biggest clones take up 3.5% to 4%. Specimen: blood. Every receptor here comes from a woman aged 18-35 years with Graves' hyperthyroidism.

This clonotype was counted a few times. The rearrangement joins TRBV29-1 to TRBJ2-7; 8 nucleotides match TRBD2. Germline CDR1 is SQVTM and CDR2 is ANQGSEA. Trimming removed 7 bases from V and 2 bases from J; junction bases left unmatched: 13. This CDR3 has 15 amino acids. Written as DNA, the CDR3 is TGCAGCGCCTATAATCCGGGGGGGCCCACCTACGAGCAGTACTTC. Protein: CSAYNPGGPTYEQYF.

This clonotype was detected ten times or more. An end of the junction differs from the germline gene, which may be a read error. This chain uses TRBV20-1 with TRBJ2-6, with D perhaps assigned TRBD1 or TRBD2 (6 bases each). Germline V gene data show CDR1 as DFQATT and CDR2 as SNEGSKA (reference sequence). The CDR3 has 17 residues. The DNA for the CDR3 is TGCAGTGCTAGTCCGGGGGCGACGAGCTCTGGGGCCAACGTCCTGACCTTC. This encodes CSASPGATSSGANVLTF.

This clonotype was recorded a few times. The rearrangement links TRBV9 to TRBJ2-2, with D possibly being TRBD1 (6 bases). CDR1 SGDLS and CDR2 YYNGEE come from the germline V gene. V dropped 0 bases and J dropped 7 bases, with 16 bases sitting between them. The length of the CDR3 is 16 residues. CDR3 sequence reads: CASSVGRGYSSGELFF. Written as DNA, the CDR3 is TGTGCCAGCAGCGTAGGCAGGGGATATTCCAGCGGGGAGCTGTTTTTT.

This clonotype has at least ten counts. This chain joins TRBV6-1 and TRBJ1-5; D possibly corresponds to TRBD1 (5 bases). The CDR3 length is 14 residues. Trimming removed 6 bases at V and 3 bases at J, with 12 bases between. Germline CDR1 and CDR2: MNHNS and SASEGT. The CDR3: CASRATGVNQPQHF. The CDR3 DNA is TGTGCCAGCAGGGCCACAGGCGTCAATCAGCCCCAGCATTTT.

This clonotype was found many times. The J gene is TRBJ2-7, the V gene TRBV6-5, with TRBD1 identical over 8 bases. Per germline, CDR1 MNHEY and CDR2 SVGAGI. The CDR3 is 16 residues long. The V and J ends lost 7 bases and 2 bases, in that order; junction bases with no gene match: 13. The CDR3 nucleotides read TGTGCCAGCATGGGCATTAGGGGACAGGCCCCCTACGAGCAGTACTTC. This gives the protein CASMGIRGQAPYEQYF.

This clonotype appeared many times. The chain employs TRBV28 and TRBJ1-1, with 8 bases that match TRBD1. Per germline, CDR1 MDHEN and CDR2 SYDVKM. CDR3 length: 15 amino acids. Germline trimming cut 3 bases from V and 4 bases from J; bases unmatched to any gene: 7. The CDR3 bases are TGTGCCAGCAGTTTTCCTACAGGGGGAGGCACTGAAGCTTTCTTT. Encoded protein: CASSFPTGGGTEAFF.

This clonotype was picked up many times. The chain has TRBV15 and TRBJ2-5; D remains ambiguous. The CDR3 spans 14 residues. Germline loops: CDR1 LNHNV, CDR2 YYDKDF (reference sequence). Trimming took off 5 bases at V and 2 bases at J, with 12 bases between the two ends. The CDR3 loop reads CATSQRREQETQYF. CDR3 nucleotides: TGTGCCACCAGCCAGAGAAGGGAACAAGAGACCCAGTACTTC.

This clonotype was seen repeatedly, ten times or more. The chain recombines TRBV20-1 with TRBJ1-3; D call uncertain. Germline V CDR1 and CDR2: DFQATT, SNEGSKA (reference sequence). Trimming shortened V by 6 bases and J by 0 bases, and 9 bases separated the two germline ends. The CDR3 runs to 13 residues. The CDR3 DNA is TGCAGTGCCCGCAGAAACTCTGGAAACACCATATATTTT. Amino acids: CSARRNSGNTIYF.

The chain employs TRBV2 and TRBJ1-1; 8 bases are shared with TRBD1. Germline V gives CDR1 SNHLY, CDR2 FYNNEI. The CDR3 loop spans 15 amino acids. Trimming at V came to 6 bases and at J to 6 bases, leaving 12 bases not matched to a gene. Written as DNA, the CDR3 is TGTGCCAGCAGAGAACAGGGGGGGGGTGGCTCTGAAGCTTTCTTT. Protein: CASREQGGGGSEAFF.

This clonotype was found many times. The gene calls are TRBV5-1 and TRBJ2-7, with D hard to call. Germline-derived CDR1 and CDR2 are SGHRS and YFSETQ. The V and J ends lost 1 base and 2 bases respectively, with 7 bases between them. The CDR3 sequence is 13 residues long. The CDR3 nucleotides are TGCGCCAGCAGCTTGACGGTGGCCTACGAGCAGTACTTC. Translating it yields CASSLTVAYEQYF.

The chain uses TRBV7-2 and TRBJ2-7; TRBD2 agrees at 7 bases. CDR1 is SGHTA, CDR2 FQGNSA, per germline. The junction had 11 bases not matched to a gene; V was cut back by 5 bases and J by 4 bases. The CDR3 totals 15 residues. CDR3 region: CASSPGAGFQYEQYF. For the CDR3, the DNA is TGTGCCAGCAGCCCAGGAGCGGGATTCCAGTACGAGCAGTACTTC.

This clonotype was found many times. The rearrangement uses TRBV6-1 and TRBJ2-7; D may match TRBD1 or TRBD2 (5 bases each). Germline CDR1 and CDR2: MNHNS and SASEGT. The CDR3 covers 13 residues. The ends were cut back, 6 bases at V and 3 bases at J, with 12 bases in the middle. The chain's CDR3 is CASSPRDGYEQYF. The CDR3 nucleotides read TGTGCCAGCAGCCCTAGGGACGGCTACGAGCAGTACTTC.

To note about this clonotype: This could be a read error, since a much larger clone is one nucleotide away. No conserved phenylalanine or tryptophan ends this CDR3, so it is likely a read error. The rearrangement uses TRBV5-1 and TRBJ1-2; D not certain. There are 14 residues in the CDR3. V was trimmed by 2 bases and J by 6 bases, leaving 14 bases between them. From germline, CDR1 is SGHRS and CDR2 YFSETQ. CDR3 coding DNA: TGCGCCAGCAGCTTACGGGTCCTCTCCCATGGCTACACCCTC. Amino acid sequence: CASSLRVLSHGYTL.

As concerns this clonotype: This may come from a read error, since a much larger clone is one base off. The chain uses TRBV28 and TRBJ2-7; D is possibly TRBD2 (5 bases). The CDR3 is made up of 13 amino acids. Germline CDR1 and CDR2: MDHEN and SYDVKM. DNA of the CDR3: TGTGCCAGCAGTTACGGGAACTCCTACGAGCAGGACTTC. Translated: CASSYGNSYEQDF. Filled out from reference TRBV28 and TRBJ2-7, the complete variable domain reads DVKVTQSSRYLVKRTGEKVFLECVQDMDHENMFWYRQDPGLGLRLIYFSYDVKMKEKGDIPEGYSVSREKKERFSLILESASTNQTSMYLCASSYGNSYEQDFGPGTRLTVT.

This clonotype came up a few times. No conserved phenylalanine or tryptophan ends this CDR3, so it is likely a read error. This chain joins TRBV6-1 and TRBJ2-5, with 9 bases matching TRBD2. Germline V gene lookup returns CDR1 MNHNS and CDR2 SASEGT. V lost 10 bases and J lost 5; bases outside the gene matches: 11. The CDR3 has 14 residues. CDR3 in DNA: TGTGCCACCGACCTTAGCGGGGGCCGGGAGACCCAGTACCTC. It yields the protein CATDLSGGRETQYL.

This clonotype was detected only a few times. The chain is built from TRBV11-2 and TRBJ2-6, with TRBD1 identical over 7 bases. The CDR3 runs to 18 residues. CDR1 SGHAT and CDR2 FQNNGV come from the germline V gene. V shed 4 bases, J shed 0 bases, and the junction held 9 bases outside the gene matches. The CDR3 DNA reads TGTGCCAGCAGCTCTTACCGGGACAGCCTCTCTGGGGCCAACGTCCTGACTTTC. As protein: CASSSYRDSLSGANVLTF.

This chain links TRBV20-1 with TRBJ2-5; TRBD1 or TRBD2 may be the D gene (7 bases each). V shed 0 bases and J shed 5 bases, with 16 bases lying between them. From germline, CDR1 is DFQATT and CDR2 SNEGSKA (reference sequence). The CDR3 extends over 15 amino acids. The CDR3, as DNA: TGCAGTGCTAGAGATGGGTCCCAGGGGGGGGAGACCCAGTACTTC. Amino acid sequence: CSARDGSQGGETQYF.

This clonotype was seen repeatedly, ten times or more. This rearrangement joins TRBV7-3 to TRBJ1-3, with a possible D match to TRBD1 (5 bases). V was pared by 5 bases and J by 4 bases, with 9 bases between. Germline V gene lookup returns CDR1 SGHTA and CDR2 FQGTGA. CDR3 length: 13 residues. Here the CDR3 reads CASSQGEGNTIYF. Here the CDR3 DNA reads TGTGCCAGCAGCCAAGGGGAGGGAAACACCATATATTTT.